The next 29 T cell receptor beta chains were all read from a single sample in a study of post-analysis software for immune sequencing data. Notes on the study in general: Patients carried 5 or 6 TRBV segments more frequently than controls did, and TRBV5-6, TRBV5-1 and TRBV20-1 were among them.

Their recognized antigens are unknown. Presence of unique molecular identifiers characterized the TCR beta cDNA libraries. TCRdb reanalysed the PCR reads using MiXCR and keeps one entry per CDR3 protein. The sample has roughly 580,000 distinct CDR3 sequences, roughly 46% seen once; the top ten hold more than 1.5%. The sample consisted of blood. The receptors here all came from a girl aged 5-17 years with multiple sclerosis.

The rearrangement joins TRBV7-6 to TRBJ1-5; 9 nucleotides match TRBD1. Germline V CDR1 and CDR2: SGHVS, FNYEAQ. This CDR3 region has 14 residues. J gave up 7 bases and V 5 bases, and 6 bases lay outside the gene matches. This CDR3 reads CASSQSTGGQPQHF. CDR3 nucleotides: TGTGCCAGCAGCCAATCGACAGGGGGGCAGCCCCAGCATTTT. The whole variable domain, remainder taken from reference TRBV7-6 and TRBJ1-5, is GAGVSQSPRYKVTKRGQDVALRCDPISGHVSLYWYRQALGQGPEFLTYFNYEAQQDKSGLPNDRFSAERPEGSISTLTIQRTEQRDSAMYRCASSQSTGGQPQHFGDGTRLSIL.

In DNA form, the CDR3 reads TGCAGTGCAAGGGGGTCCGGGGGGAACAATGAGCAGTTCTTC. Translating it yields CSARGSGGNNEQFF. This chain uses TRBV20-1 with TRBJ2-1; tentatively, D is TRBD2 (7 bases). The V end lost 6 bases, the J end lost 5 bases, and 17 bases lay between the germline ends. The CDR3 contains 14 residues. Looked up from germline, CDR1 is DFQATT and CDR2 is SNEGSKA (reference sequence).

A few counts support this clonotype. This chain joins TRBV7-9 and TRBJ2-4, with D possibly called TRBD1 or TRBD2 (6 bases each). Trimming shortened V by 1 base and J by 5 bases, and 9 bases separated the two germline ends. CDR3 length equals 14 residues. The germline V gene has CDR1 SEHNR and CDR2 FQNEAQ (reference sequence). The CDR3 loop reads CASSLVGGENIQYF. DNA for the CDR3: TGTGCCAGCAGCTTAGTGGGGGGCGAAAACATTCAGTACTTC.

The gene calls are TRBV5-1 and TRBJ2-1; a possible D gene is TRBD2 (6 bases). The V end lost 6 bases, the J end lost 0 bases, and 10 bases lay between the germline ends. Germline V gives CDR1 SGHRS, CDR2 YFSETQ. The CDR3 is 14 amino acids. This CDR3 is CASTRGLSYNEQFF. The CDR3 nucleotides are TGCGCCAGCACACGGGGACTCTCCTACAATGAGCAGTTCTTC.

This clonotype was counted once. As DNA, the CDR3 is TGCAGCGCCCCGCGCACAGGGCTGTACGCAGATACGCAGTATTTT. This encodes CSAPRTGLYADTQYF. V and J are TRBV29-1 and TRBJ2-3; TRBD1 might be the D (6 bases). CDR1 and CDR2 from the germline V gene are SQVTM and ANQGSEA. V was cut by 7 bases and J by 4 bases, with 21 bases left in between. The CDR3 covers 15 residues.

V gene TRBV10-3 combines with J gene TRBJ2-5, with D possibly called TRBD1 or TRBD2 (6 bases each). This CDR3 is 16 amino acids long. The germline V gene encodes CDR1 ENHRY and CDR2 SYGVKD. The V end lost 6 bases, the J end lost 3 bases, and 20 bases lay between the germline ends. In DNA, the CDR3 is TGTGCCATCAGAGGCGGCCCATTAGGGGGGAAAGAGACCCAGTACTTC. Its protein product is CAIRGGPLGGKETQYF.

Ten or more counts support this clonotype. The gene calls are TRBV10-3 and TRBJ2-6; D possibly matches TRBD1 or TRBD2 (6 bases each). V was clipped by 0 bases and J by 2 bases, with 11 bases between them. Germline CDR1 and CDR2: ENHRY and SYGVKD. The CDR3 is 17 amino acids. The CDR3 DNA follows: TGTGCCATCAGTGAGTCGCGGGACAAAACTGGGGCCAACGTCCTGACTTTC. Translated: CAISESRDKTGANVLTF.

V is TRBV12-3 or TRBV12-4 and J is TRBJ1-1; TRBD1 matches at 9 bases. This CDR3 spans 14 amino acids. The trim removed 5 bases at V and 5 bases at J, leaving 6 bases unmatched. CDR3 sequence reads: CASSTGTGITEAFF. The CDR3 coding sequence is TGTGCCAGCAGTACCGGGACAGGGATAACTGAAGCTTTCTTT.

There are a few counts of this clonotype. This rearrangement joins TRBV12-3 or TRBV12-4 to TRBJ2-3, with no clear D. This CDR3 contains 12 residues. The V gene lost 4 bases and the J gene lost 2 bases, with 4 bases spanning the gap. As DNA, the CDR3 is TGTGCCAGCAGTTACCACACAGATACGCAGTATTTT. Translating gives CASSYHTDTQYF.

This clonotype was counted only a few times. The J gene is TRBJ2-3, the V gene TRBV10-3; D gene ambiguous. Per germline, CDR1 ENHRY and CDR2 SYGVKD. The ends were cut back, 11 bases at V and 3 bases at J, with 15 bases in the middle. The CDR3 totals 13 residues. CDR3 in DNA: TGTGCCCTGAGAGGTGGACCGACAGATACGCAGTATTTT. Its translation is CALRGGPTDTQYF.

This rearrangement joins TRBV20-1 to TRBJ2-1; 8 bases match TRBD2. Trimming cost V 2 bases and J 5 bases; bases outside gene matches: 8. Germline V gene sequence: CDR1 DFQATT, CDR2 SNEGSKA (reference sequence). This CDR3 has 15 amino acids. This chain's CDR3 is CSARYRGGPHNEQFF. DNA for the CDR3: TGCAGTGCTAGATACCGGGGGGGGCCCCACAATGAGCAGTTCTTC.

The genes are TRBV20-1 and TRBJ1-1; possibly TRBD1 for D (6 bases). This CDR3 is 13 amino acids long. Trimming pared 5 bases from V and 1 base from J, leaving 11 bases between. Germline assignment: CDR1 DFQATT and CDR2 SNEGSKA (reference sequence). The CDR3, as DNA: TGCAGTGCTCTACCGGGACAGAACACTGAAGCTTTCTTT. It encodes CSALPGQNTEAFF.

CDR3 residues: CASSYPSRTDTQYF. DNA for the CDR3: TGTGCCAGCAGTTACCCCTCGAGGACAGATACGCAGTATTTT. The V call is TRBV28, the J call TRBJ2-3; no reliable D call. The V gene's germline CDR1 is MDHEN and CDR2 SYDVKM. The CDR3 is 14 amino acids. Deletions cut 4 bases from V and 3 bases from J, with 11 bases between.

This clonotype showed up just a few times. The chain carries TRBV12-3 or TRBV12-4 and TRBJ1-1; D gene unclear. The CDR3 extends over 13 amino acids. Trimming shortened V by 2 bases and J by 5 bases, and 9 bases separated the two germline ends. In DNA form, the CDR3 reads TGTGCCAGCAGTTTATGGGTAGGGACTGAAGCTTTCTTT. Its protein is CASSLWVGTEAFF.

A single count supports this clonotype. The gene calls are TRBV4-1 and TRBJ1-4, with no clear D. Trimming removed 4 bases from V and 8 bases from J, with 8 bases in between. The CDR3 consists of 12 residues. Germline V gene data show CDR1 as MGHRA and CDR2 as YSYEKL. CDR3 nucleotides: TGCGCCAGCAGCCCGCAGGCCGAAAAACTGTTTTTT. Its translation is CASSPQAEKLFF.

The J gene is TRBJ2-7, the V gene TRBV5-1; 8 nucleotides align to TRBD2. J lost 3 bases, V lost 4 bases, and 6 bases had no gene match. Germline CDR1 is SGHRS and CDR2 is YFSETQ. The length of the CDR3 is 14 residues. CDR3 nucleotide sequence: TGCGCCAGCAGCAGTAGCGGGATCAGCTACGAGCAGTACTTC. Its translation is CASSSSGISYEQYF.

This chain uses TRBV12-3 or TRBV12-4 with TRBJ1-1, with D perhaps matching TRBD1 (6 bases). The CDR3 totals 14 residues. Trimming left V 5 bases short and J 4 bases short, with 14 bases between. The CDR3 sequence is CASSHRDMLTEAFF. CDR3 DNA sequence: TGTGCCAGCAGTCACCGGGACATGCTCACTGAAGCTTTCTTT.

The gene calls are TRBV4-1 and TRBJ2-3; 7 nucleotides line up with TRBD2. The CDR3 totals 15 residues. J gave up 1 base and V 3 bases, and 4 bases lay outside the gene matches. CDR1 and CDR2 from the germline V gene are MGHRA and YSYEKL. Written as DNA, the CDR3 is TGCGCCAGCAGCCAGAATGGGGGGGGCACAGATACGCAGTATTTT. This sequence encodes CASSQNGGGTDTQYF.

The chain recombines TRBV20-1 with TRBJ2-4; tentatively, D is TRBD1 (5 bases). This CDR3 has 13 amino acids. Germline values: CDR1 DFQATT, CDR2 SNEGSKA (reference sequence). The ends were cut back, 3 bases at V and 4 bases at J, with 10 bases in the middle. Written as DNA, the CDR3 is TGCAGTGCTAGTGTCACAGGAAAAAACATTCAGTACTTC. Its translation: CSASVTGKNIQYF.

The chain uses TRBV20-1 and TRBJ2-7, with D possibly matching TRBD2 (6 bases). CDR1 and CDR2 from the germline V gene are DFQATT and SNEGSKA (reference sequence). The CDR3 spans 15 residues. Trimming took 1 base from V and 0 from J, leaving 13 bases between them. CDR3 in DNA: TGCAGTGCTAGAGGGAGGGCCTTGAGCTCCTACGAGCAGTACTTC. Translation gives CSARGRALSSYEQYF.

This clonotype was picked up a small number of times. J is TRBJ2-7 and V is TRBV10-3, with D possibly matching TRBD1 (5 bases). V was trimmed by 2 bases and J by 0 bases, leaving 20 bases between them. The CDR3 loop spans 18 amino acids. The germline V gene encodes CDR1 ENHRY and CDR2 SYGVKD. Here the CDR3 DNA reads TGTGCCATCAGTGAGCCCAACCGAGACAGTAAAGGCTCCTACGAGCAGTACTTC. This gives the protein CAISEPNRDSKGSYEQYF.

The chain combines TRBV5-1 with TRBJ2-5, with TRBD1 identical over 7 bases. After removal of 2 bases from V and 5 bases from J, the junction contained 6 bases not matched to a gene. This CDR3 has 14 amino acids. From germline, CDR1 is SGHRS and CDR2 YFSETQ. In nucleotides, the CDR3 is TGCGCCAGCAGCTTTCGAGACAGGGAGGAGACCCAGTACTTC. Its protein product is CASSFRDREETQYF.

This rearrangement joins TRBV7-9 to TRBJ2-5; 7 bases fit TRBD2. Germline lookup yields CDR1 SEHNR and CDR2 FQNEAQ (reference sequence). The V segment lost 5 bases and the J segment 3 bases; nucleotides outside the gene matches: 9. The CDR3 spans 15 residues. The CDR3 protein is CASSQRAGVEETQYF. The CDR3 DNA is TGTGCCAGCAGCCAGAGGGCGGGGGTCGAAGAGACCCAGTACTTC.

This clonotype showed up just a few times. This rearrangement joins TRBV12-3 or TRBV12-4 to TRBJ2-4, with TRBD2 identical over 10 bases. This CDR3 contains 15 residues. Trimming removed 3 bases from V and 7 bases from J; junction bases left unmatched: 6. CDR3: CASSLSGRAWNIQYF. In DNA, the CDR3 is TGTGCCAGCAGTTTGAGCGGGAGGGCCTGGAACATTCAGTACTTC.

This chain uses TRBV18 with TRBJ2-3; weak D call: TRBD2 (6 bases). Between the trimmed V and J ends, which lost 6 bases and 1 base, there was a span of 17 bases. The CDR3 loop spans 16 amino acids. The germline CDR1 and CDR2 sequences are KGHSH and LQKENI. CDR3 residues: CASSPLPGTGTDTQYF. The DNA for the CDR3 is TGTGCCAGCTCGCCTCTGCCCGGGACTGGCACAGATACGCAGTATTTT.

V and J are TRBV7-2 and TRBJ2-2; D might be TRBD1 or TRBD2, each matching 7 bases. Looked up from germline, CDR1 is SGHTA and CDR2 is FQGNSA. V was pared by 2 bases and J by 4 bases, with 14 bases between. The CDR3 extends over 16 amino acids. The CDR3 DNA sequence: TGTGCCAGCAGCTTATTGGGCAGGGGGGGCACCGGGGAGCTGTTTTTT. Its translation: CASSLLGRGGTGELFF.

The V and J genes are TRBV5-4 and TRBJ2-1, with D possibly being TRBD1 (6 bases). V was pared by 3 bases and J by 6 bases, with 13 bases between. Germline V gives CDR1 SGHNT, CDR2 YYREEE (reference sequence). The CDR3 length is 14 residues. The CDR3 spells CASSSSGHGNEQFF. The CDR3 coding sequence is TGTGCCAGCAGCTCCTCGGGACATGGCAATGAGCAGTTCTTC. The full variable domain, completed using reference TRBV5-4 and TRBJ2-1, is ETGVTQSPTHLIKTRGQQVTLRCSSQSGHNTVSWYQQALGQGPQFIFQYYREEENGRGNFPPRFSGLQFPNYSSELNVNALELDDSALYLCASSSSGHGNEQFFGPGTRLTVL.

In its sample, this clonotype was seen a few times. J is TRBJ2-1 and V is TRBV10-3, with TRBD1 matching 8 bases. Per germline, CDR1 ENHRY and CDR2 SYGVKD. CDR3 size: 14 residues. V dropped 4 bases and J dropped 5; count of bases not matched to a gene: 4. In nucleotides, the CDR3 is TGTGCCATCAGTGGGACAGGGAGAGACAATGAGCAGTTCTTC. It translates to CAISGTGRDNEQFF.

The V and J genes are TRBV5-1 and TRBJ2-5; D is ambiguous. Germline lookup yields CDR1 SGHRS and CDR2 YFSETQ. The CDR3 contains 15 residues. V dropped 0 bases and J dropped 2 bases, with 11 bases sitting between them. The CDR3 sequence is CASSLEFQLQETQYF. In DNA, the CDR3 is TGCGCCAGCAGCTTGGAATTTCAGTTACAAGAGACCCAGTACTTC.